These T cell receptor beta chains were read from a single sample in a study of blood T cell repertoires in COVID-19. Repertoires were generated with immunoSEQ multiplex PCR, while TCRdb's copy carries only in-frame clones and drops some. This sample has approximately 240,000 clones, with 85% to 95% found just once. The sequenced sample consisted of peripheral blood. These receptors all come from a man under 40 with COVID-19, enrolled during active disease. Each CDR3 is given with its conserved first and last residue. The D gene is left open where the match is weak. Rows give clone size only sometimes, using once, few, many, or a class for an expanded clone.

clone_size,j_call,v_call,d_call,cdr3_nt,cdr3_aa
.,TRBJ1-2,TRBV6-2/TRBV6-3,TRBD1,TGTGCCAGCAGTTCAGACAGGGCTGGCTACACCTTC,CASSSDRAGYTF
.,TRBJ1-4,TRBV29-1,.,TGCAGCGTACGAAAGTCCGGAGATGAAAAACTGTTTTTT,CSVRKSGDEKLFF
.,TRBJ1-1,TRBV20-1,.,TGCAGTGCTAGGAGAGGGTATGAAGCTTTCTTT,CSARRGYEAFF
.,TRBJ2-7,TRBV7-9,.,TGTGCCAGCAGCTCGTGGACGGGGTCCTACGAGCAGTACTTC,CASSSWTGSYEQYF
once,TRBJ1-5,TRBV6-5,.,TGTGCCAGCAGTTTTGACTGGAGCAATCAGCCCCAGCATTTT,CASSFDWSNQPQHF
.,TRBJ1-1,TRBV5-6,TRBD1,TGTGCCAGCAGCCTGGACAGGGACACTGAAGCTTTCTTT,CASSLDRDTEAFF
.,TRBJ2-3,TRBV7-9,.,TGTGCCAGCAGCTTAGATACCAGGGGAAACACAGATACGCAGTATTTT,CASSLDTRGNTDTQYF
.,TRBJ2-1,TRBV30,.,TGTGCCTGGGCCAGCGTCCAGCCCCCAAATGAGCAGTTCTTC,CAWASVQPPNEQFF
once,TRBJ2-3,TRBV14,.,TGTGCCAGCAGCCCGTTGGCTGATGCTAGCACAGATACGCAGTATTTT,CASSPLADASTDTQYF
.,TRBJ1-1,TRBV19,.,TGTGCCAGTAGTATGGGGGGGCCCACTGAAGCTTTCTTT,CASSMGGPTEAFF
.,TRBJ1-5,TRBV10-3,TRBD1,TGTGCCATCAGTGAGGAAGGGGGCTACGGCAATCAGCCCCAGCATTTT,CAISEEGGYGNQPQHF
.,TRBJ1-2,TRBV25-1,.,TGTGCCAGCAGTGAATCCGGGTATGGCTACACCTTC,CASSESGYGYTF
once,TRBJ2-3,TRBV5-1,.,TGCGCCAGCAGCCCGTCGAGGCGGTCCACAGATACGCAGTATTTT,CASSPSRRSTDTQYF
.,TRBJ2-3,TRBV18,.,TGTGCCAGCTCACCACCCGGACAAACCACAGATACGCAGTATTTT,CASSPPGQTTDTQYF
.,TRBJ1-1,TRBV7-9,.,TGTGCCAGCAGCTTCGGACCGGGAGCGCTGAACACTGAAGCTTTCTTT,CASSFGPGALNTEAFF
once,TRBJ1-2,TRBV2,TRBD1,TGTGCCAGCAGGACTCCGGGACAGGGCTATGGCTACACCTTC,CASRTPGQGYGYTF
.,TRBJ1-2,TRBV18,.,TGTGCCAGCTCTATTGGGCCACTCATCCATGGCTACACCTTC,CASSIGPLIHGYTF
once,TRBJ2-7,TRBV6-1,.,TGTGCCAGCAGTGAAATTCTGACGAGCCTAGGGCAGTACTTC,CASSEILTSLGQYF